This entry concerns a single T cell receptor (beta chain). TCRdb re-called the RT-PCR reads through MiXCR, storing one row per CDR3 protein. The top ten hold roughly 3.6% of the sample, which has fewer than 800,000 distinct CDR3 sequences, 13% to 15% seen once. The V and J ends lost 0 bases and 0 bases respectively, with 16 bases between them. The CDR3 length is 18 residues. CDR1 and CDR2 (germline): SGDLS, YYNGEE. The sequencing input was memory CD4+ T cells from blood. This chain links TRBV9 with TRBJ2-1; D gene unclear. The receptor was isolated from a female donor in good health, serving as a healthy control. For the CDR3, the DNA is TGTGCCAGCAGCGTAGACTGGCGGCGCGAGAGCTCCTACAATGAGCAGTTCTTC. Protein: CASSVDWRRESSYNEQFF.